A single sample gave rise to the 2 T cell receptor beta chains below, sequenced in a study of PD-1 blockade in classical Hodgkin lymphoma. Time point specified: cycle 4 day 1 (C4D1), after less than 7 weeks of nivolumab. Each patient experienced a relapse that followed autologous stem cell transplantation, and brentuximab vedotin exposure varied. By magnetic negative selection, CD4+ T cells were purified from thawed PBMCs. The assay was immunoSEQ multiplex PCR, and TCRdb's table has in-frame clones only and misses some. The sample carries roughly 11,000 clones, around four fifths recorded once. The sequences come from CD4+ T cells from blood, collected before the fourth cycle of nivolumab. These receptors were taken from a human donor with classical Hodgkin lymphoma.

J is TRBJ1-5 and V is TRBV6-1; D ambiguous. Trimming took off 1 base at V and 7 bases at J, with 8 bases between the two ends. The CDR3 covers 13 residues. Germline V CDR1 and CDR2: MNHNS, SASEGT. Here the CDR3 reads CASSEGNVQPQHF. The CDR3 coding sequence is TGTGCCAGCAGTGAAGGTAATGTGCAGCCCCAGCATTTT.

The rearrangement joins TRBV2 to TRBJ1-6, with D perhaps TRBD1 (5 bases). CDR1 SNHLY and CDR2 FYNNEI come from the germline V gene. V lost 2 bases and J 4 bases, leaving 9 bases between the germline ends. This CDR3 has 15 amino acids. This CDR3 is CASSEWGEYNSPLHF. In nucleotides, the CDR3 is TGTGCCAGCAGTGAATGGGGGGAGTATAATTCACCCCTCCACTTT.